This T cell receptor beta chain was documented in a study of T cell responses to AZD1222 COVID-19 vaccine. In the study overall: Pooled samples include second doses given at about 4 or 12 weeks. Findings and caveats of the study: After two AZD1222 doses, spike-specific TCR breadth and depth rose versus day 0.

Trimming removed 1 base from V and 0 bases from J, with 9 bases in between. CDR1 is MGHRA and CDR2 is YSYEKL in the germline V gene. This CDR3 spans 16 amino acids. With regard to this clone: Its antigen remains unidentified.

The method was immunoSEQ multiplex PCR; TCRdb's version includes in-frame clones alone and lacks a portion of them. Here the sample spans fewer than 85,000 clones, 75% to 90% being singletons. The receptor comes from an adult in good health. J is TRBJ1-4 and V is TRBV4-1; D is possibly TRBD1 (6 bases). Sequenced here: peripheral blood, sampled on day 0 of AZD1222 vaccination. This CDR3 is CASSQGTVTTNEKLFF. For the CDR3, the DNA is TGCGCCAGCAGCCAAGGGACAGTCACAACTAATGAAAAACTGTTTTTT.